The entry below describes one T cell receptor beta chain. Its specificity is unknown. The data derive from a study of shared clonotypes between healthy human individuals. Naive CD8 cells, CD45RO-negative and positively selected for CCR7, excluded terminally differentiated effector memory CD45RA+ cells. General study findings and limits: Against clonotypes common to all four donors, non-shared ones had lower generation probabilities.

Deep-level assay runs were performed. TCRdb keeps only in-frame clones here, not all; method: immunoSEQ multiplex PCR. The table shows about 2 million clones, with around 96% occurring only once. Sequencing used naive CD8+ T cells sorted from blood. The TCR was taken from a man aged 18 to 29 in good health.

In DNA, the CDR3 is TGCGCCAGCAGCCAAGATTTCCAAAGGACAGGGGACGAAAAACTGTTTTTT. The encoded protein is CASSQDFQRTGDEKLFF. This chain connects TRBV4-3 to TRBJ1-4; 9 bases line up with TRBD1. This CDR3 comprises 17 residues. V was pared by 0 bases and J by 8 bases, with 10 bases of the junction left unmatched. Germline-derived CDR1 and CDR2 are LGHNA and YSLEER.